This T cell receptor (beta chain) comes out of a study of T cells after posttransplantation cyclophosphamide. General observations from the study: TRB overlap between skin or GI tissue T cells and blood was limited. Recipient CMV seropositivity and CMV reactivation strongly tracked TRB clonality. Later post-transplant blood repertoires were often dominated by donor CD8+ memory clones.

Treatment was busulfan-fludarabine conditioning, a marrow graft, and cyclophosphamide on days +3 and +4. This clone is labeled as medium-sized (0.01 to 0.1%). Antigen: not known. Generated by immunoSEQ multiplex PCR, the TCRdb table keeps only in-frame clones and is missing some. In total the sample includes over 6,500 clones, none of them seen once. The sequencing here drew on PBMCs, taken after an allogeneic stem cell transplant with post-transplant cyclophosphamide. The sequence came from a young adult male patient who received an allogeneic stem cell transplant from an unrelated donor, was CMV-positive, and had acute and chronic GVHD. Some T cells could come from the graft donor.

The CDR3 region has the DNA TGTGCCAGCAGTTGGGGCAGGGTGCGACCTGAAGCTTTCTTT. Translating it yields CASSWGRVRPEAFF. The rearrangement uses TRBV28 and TRBJ1-1, with TRBD1 as a possible D gene (5 bases). The CDR3 consists of 14 residues. Germline CDR1 MDHEN, CDR2 SYDVKM. The V and J ends lost 4 bases and 6 bases respectively, with 15 bases between them.